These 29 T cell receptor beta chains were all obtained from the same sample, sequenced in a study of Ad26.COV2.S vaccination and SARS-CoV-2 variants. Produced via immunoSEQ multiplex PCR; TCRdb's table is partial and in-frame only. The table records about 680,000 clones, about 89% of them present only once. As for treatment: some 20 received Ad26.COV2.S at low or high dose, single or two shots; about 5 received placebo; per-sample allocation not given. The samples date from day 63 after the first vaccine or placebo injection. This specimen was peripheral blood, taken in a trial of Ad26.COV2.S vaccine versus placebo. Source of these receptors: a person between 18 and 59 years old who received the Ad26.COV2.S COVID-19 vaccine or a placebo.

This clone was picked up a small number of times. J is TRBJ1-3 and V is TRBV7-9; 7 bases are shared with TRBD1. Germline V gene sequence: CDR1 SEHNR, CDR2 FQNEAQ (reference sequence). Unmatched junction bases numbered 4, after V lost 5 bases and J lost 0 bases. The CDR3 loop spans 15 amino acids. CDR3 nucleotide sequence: TGTGCCAGCAGCCCGGGGACAGTCTCTGGAAACACCATATATTTT. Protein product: CASSPGTVSGNTIYF.

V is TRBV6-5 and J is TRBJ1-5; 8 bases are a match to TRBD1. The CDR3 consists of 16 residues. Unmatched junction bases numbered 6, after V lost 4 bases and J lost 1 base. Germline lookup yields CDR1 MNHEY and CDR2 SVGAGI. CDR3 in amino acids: CASSSIRDRSNQPQHF. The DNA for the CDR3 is TGTGCCAGCAGTTCAATACGGGACAGGAGCAATCAGCCCCAGCATTTT.

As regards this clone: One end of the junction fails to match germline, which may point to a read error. The CDR3 DNA reads TGTGCCAGCAGCACCCGGAATGTCAATGAGCAGCTCTTC. This codes for CASSTRNVNEQLF. The gene calls are TRBV11-3 and TRBJ2-1; D gene unclear. CDR3 length equals 13 residues. Germline V gene lookup returns CDR1 SGHNT and CDR2 YENEEA.

The CDR3 loop reads CASSEYRGITDTQYF. For the CDR3, the DNA is TGTGCCAGCAGTGAATACCGCGGCATCACAGATACGCAGTATTTT. This sequence joins TRBV25-1 and TRBJ2-3, with D unclear. The V gene lost 0 bases and the J gene lost 2 bases, with 9 bases spanning the gap. The germline V gene encodes CDR1 MGHDK and CDR2 SYGVNS. The CDR3 has 15 amino acids.

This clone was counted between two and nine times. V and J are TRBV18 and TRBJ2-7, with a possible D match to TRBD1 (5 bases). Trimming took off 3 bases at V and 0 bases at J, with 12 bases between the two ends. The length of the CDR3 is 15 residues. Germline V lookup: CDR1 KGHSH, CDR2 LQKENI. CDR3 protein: CASSPPDRSSYEQYF. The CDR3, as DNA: TGTGCCAGCTCACCGCCCGACAGAAGCTCCTACGAGCAGTACTTC.

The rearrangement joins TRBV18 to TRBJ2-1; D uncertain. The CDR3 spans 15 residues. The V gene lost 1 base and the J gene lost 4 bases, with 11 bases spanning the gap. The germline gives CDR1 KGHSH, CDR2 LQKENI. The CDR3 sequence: CASSPQEMRYNEQFF. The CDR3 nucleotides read TGTGCCAGCTCACCACAGGAGATGAGGTACAATGAGCAGTTCTTC.

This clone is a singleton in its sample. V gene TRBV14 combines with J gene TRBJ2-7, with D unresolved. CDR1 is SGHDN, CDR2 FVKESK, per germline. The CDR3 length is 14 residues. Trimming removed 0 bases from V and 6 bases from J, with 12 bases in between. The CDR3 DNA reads TGTGCCAGCAGCCAAGATTTCGGGTCGGCCGAGCAGTACTTC. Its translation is CASSQDFGSAEQYF. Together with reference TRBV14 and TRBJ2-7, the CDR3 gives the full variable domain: EAGVTQFPSHSVIEKGQTVTLRCDPISGHDNLYWYRRVMGKEIKFLLHFVKESKQDESGMPNNRFLAERTGGTYSTLKVQPAELEDSGVYFCASSQDFGSAEQYFGPGTRLTVT.

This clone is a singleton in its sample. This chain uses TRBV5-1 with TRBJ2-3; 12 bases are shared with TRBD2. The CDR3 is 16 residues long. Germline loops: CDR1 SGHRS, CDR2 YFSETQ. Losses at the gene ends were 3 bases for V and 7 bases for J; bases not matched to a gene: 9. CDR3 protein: CASSSTTSGGVNTQYF. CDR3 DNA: TGCGCCAGCAGCTCAACGACTAGCGGGGGTGTAAATACGCAGTATTTT.

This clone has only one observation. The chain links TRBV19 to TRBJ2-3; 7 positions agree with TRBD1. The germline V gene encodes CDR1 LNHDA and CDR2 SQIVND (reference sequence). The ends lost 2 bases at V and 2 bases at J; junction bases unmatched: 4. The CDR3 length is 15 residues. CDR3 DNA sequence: TGTGCCAGTAGTATAAGACAGGGCCTCACAGATACGCAGTATTTT. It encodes CASSIRQGLTDTQYF.

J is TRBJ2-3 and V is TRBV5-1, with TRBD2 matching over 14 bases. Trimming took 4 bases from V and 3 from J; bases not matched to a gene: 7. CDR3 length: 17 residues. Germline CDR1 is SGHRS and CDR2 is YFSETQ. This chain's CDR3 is CASSARLAGGGTDTQYF. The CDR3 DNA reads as TGCGCCAGCAGCGCACGACTAGCGGGAGGGGGAACAGATACGCAGTATTTT.

The CDR3 bases are TGTGCCAGCAGCCGAGGACAGATTAATGAAAAACTGTTTTTT. Its translation is CASSRGQINEKLFF. This sequence joins TRBV5-4 and TRBJ1-4, with D perhaps TRBD1 (6 bases). The CDR3 runs 14 residues. Germline V gene data show CDR1 as SGHNT and CDR2 as YYREEE (reference sequence). V lost 4 bases to trimming and J lost 4 bases, with 11 bases between them. The variable domain in full, completed from reference TRBV5-4 and TRBJ1-4, reads ETGVTQSPTHLIKTRGQQVTLRCSSQSGHNTVSWYQQALGQGPQFIFQYYREEENGRGNFPPRFSGLQFPNYSSELNVNALELDDSALYLCASSRGQINEKLFFGSGTQLSVL.

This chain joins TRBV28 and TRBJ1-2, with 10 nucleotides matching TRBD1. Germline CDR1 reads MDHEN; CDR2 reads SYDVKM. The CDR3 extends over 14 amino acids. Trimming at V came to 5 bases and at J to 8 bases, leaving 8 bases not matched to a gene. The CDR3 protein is CASSPQTGGGGYTF. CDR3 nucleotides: TGTGCCAGCAGTCCCCAGACAGGGGGCGGCGGCTACACCTTC.

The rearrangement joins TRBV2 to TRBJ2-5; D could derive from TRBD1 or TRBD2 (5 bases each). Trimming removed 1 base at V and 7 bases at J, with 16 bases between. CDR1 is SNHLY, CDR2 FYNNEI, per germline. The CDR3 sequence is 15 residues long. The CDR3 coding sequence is TGTGCCAGCAGTGAAGTAACTACCGGGGACGGGACCCAGTACTTC. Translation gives CASSEVTTGDGTQYF.

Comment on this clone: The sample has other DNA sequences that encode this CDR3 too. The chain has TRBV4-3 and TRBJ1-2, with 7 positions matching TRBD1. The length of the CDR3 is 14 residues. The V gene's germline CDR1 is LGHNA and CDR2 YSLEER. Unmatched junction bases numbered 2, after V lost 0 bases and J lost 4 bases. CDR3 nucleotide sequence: TGCGCCAGCAGCCAAGACAGGGGGACCTATGGCTACACCTTC. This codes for CASSQDRGTYGYTF.

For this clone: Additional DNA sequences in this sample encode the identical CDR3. The CDR3 DNA reads as TGTGCCATCAGCGGGCTAGCGGGGGGGACGGATACGCAGTATTTT. Translated: CAISGLAGGTDTQYF. V and J are TRBV10-3 and TRBJ2-3; 12 positions match TRBD2. Germline CDR1 reads ENHRY; CDR2 reads SYGVKD. The CDR3 covers 15 residues. V was pared by 6 bases and J by 6 bases, with 7 bases of the junction left unmatched.

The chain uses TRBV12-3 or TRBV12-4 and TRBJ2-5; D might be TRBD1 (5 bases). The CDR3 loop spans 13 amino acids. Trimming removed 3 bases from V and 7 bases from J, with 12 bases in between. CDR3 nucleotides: TGTGCCAGCAGTTTTGCAGGGTCGGGGACCCAGTACTTC. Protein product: CASSFAGSGTQYF.

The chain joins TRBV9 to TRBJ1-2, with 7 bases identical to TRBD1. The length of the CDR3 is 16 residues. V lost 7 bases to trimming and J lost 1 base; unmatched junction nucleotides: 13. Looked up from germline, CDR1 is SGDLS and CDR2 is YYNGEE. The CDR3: CASGDSTFQFNYGYTF. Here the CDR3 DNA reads TGTGCCAGCGGGGACAGCACTTTTCAATTTAACTATGGCTACACCTTC. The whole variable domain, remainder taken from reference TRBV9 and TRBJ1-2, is DSGVTQTPKHLITATGQRVTLRCSPRSGDLSVYWYQQSLDQGLQFLIQYYNGEERAKGNILERFSAQQFPDLHSELNLSSLELGDSALYFCASGDSTFQFNYGYTFGSGTRLTVV.

The CDR3 coding sequence is TGTGCCACCAGTGATTTGCCCCGGGCTAGCGGGAGGGAGGGGACCCAGTACTTC. Encoded protein: CATSDLPRASGREGTQYF. The chain uses TRBV24-1 and TRBJ2-5, with 12 positions matching TRBD2. V dropped 0 bases and J dropped 7; count of bases not matched to a gene: 11. Germline loops: CDR1 KGHDR, CDR2 SFDVKD. The CDR3 has 18 amino acids.

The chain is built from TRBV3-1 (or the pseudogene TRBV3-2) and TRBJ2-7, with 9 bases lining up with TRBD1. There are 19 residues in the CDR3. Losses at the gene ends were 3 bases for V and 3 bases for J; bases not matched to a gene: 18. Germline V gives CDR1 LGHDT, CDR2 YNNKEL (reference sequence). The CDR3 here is CASSHLEGQGMGPLYEQYF. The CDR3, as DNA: TGTGCCAGCAGCCACTTAGAGGGACAGGGCATGGGACCCCTCTACGAGCAGTACTTC.

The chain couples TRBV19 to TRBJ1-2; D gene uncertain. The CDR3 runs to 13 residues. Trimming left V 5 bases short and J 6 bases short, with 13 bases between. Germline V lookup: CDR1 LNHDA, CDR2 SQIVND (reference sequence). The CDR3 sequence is CASSPDGFHGYTF. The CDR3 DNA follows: TGTGCCAGTAGTCCGGACGGATTTCATGGCTACACCTTC.

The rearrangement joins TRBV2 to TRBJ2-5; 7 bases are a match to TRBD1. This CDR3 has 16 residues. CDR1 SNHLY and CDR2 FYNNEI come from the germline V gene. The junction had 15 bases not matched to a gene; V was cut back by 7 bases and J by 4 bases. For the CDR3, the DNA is TGTGCCAGCAACCATCTAGGGGGCGAGGCTTTAGAGACCCAGTACTTC. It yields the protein CASNHLGGEALETQYF.

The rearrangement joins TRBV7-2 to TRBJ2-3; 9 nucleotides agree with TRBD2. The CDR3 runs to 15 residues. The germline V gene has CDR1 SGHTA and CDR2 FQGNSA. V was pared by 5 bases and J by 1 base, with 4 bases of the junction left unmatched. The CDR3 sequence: CASSHWTSGTDTQYF. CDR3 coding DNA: TGTGCCAGCAGCCACTGGACTAGCGGCACAGATACGCAGTATTTT.

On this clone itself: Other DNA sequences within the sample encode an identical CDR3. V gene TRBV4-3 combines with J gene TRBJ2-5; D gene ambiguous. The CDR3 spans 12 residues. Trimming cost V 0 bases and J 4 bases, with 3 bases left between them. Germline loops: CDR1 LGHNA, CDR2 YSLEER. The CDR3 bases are TGCGCCAGCAGCCAAGATAGAGAGACCCAGTACTTC. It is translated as CASSQDRETQYF.

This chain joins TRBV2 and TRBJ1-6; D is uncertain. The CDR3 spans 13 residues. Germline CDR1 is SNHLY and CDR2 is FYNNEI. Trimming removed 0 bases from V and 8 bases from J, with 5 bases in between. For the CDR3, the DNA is TGTGCCAGCAGTGAAGCCCCCCATTCACCCCTCCACTTT. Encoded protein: CASSEAPHSPLHF. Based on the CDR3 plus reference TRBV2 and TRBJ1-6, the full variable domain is EPEVTQTPSHQVTQMGQEVILRCVPISNHLYFYWYRQILGQKVEFLVSFYNNEISEKSEIFDDQFSVERPDGSNFTLKIRSTKLEDSAMYFCASSEAPHSPLHFGNGTRLTVT.

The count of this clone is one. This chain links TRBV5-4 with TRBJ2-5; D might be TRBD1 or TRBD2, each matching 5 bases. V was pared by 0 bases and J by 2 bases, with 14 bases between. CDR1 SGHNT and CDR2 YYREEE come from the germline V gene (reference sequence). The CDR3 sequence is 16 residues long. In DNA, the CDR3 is TGTGCCAGCAGCTTGGCCGGCTCCGGGGCGCAAGAGACCCAGTACTTC. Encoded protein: CASSLAGSGAQETQYF.

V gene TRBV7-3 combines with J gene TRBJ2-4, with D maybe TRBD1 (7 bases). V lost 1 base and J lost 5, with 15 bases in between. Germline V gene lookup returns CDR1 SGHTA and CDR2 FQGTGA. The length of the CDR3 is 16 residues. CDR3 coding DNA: TGTGCCAGCAGCTTAAGCGGAGGGGGCGGCCAAAACATTCAGTACTTC. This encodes CASSLSGGGGQNIQYF.

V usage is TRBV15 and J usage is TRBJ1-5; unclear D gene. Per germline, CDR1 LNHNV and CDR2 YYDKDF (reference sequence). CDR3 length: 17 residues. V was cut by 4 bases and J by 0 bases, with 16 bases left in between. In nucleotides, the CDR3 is TGTGCCACCAGCACAAACCCCGCGGGCATTAGCAATCAGCCCCAGCATTTT. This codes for CATSTNPAGISNQPQHF.

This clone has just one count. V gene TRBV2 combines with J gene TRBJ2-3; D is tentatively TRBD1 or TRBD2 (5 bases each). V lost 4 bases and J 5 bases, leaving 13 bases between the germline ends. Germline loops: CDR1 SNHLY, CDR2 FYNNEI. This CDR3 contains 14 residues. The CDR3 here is CASSGGLSGDTQYF. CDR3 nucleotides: TGTGCCAGCAGTGGGGGGTTAAGCGGAGATACGCAGTATTTT.

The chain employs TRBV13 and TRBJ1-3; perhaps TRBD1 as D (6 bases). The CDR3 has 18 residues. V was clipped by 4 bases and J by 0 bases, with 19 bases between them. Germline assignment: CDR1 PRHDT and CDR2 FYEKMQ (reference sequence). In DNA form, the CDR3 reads TGTGCCAGCAGCTCACGCACCCAAGGGGGGATCTCTGGAAACACCATATATTTT. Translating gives CASSSRTQGGISGNTIYF.